This TCR beta chain was sequenced in a study of sequential checkpoint blockade in melanoma. Described treatment: randomized to nivolumab then ipilimumab (arm A) or the reverse (arm B). The V segment lost 4 bases and the J segment 7 bases; nucleotides outside the gene matches: 4. The CDR3 length is 14 residues. CDR1 is MGHDK and CDR2 is SYGVNS in the germline V gene. Clones were sequenced by immunoSEQ multiplex PCR, and TCRdb holds only the in-frame ones, with some missing. The table lists around 37,000 clones, roughly a third of them singletons. This sample comprised tumor tissue (inferred from file names), obtained from a patient given nivolumab and ipilimumab in sequence. The chain couples TRBV25-1 to TRBJ1-5, with 10 bases lining up with TRBD1. This TCR derives from a human donor with melanoma. The CDR3 region is CASSAGTGVQPQHF. CDR3 nucleotides: TGTGCCAGCAGTGCCGGGACAGGGGTCCAGCCCCAGCATTTT.